This passage covers 25 T cell receptor beta chains from one sample sequenced in a study of CD8+CD57+ T cells in acquired aplastic anemia. Genomic DNA provided the template from which TCR beta VDJ and CDR3 profiles were obtained. TCRdb reprocessed the reads with MiXCR, giving one entry per CDR3 protein. The sample shows around 430,000 distinct CDR3 sequences, 25% to 40% of them seen only once. Patients included in sequencing had previously demonstrated CD8+CD57+ cell expansion by flow cytometry. The sequenced material came from sorted CD4+, CD8+, or CD8+CD57+ T cells (not recorded which) from PBMCs. The source is a human donor with aplastic anemia.

This clonotype was counted a few times. Its ends do not fully match the called genes, so a read error is possible. Here the CDR3 reads CASSLDGLAEQFF. The CDR3 DNA reads TGTGCTAGCAGCTTAGACGGCCTAGCGGAGCAGTTCTTC. The rearrangement uses TRBV7-7 and TRBJ2-1; possibly TRBD2 for D (6 bases). The CDR3 has 13 residues. CDR1 and CDR2 (germline): SSHAT, FNYEAQ (reference sequence).

The rearrangement links TRBV4-1 to TRBJ2-7; D remains ambiguous. Trimming took off 1 base at V and 2 bases at J, with 9 bases between the two ends. The CDR3 has 14 amino acids. The germline gives CDR1 MGHRA, CDR2 YSYEKL. CDR3 bases: TGCGCCAGCAGCCAAGCTTCAGACCCCTACGAGCAGTACTTC. Encoded protein: CASSQASDPYEQYF.

As concerns this clonotype: A read error may be the cause here, since a much bigger clone is one base away. The V and J genes are TRBV20-1 and TRBJ2-5, with TRBD2 identical over 7 bases. CDR1 is DFQATT, CDR2 SNEGSKA, per germline (reference sequence). The CDR3 is made up of 13 amino acids. CDR3 sequence reads: CSACPAGEEAQYF. CDR3 sequence (DNA): TGCAGTGCTTGCCCGGCGGGAGAAGAGGCCCAGTACTTC.

This clonotype was picked up a small number of times. The CDR3 reads CASSLGPNRGQNGYTF. CDR3 coding DNA: TGCGCCAGCAGCTTGGGTCCAAACAGGGGGCAAAATGGCTACACCTTC. The chain links TRBV5-1 to TRBJ1-2; 9 bases are shared with TRBD1. The CDR3 loop spans 16 amino acids. V dropped 0 bases and J dropped 6; count of bases not matched to a gene: 9. Germline assignment: CDR1 SGHRS and CDR2 YFSETQ.

This clonotype was picked up a small number of times. CDR3 sequence: CASSYFVGRGAGYTF. The CDR3 coding sequence is TGTGCCAGCAGTTACTTCGTGGGCAGGGGAGCCGGCTACACCTTC. The chain links TRBV25-1 to TRBJ1-2; a possible D gene is TRBD1 (6 bases). The CDR3 loop spans 15 amino acids. CDR1 is MGHDK, CDR2 SYGVNS, per germline. The V end was cut by 5 bases, the J end by 8 bases, with 21 bases between.

In this sample, this clonotype turned up a few times. The chain links TRBV19 to TRBJ2-1; no clear D gene. CDR3 length: 13 residues. V dropped 3 bases and J dropped 6 bases, with 9 bases sitting between them. Germline CDR1 reads LNHDA; CDR2 reads SQIVND (reference sequence). The CDR3 protein is CASSIGPRNEQFF. The CDR3 DNA reads as TGTGCCAGTAGTATTGGACCCCGCAATGAGCAGTTCTTC.

This clonotype has a count of ten or more. The chain uses TRBV19 and TRBJ1-2, with D unresolved. The CDR3 consists of 14 residues. Germline lookup yields CDR1 LNHDA and CDR2 SQIVND (reference sequence). V gave up 3 bases and J gave up 3 bases, with 11 bases separating them. The CDR3 spells CASSIGPDDYGYTF. CDR3 bases: TGTGCCAGTAGTATCGGGCCAGATGACTATGGCTACACCTTC.

The V and J genes are TRBV4-3 and TRBJ1-6; D possibly corresponds to TRBD1 (5 bases). The CDR3 sequence is 16 residues long. The germline gives CDR1 LGHNA, CDR2 YSLEER. Trimming cost V 2 bases and J 8 bases, with 16 bases left between them. The CDR3 DNA follows: TGCGCCAGCAGCCAATTTGCGGTGACAGAGGATTCACCCCTCCACTTT. Amino acids: CASSQFAVTEDSPLHF.

This clonotype was seen only a few times. The rearrangement joins TRBV15 to TRBJ2-5; 14 nucleotides align to TRBD2. The germline V gene encodes CDR1 LNHNV and CDR2 YYDKDF (reference sequence). The CDR3 has 17 residues. V shed 1 base and J 5 bases; nucleotides not matched to a gene: 6. CDR3 residues: CATSRARGTSGGETQYF. CDR3 in DNA: TGTGCCACCAGCAGAGCTCGCGGGACTAGCGGGGGTGAGACCCAGTACTTC. Variable domain in full (rest from reference TRBV15 and TRBJ2-5): DAMVIQNPRYQVTQFGKPVTLSCSQTLNHNVMYWYQQKSSQAPKLLFHYYDKDFNNEADTPDNFQSRRPNTSFCFLDIRSPGLGDTAMYLCATSRARGTSGGETQYFGPGTRLLVL.

V is TRBV20-1 and J is TRBJ1-5; no clear D gene. The V and J ends lost 0 bases and 0 bases respectively, with 12 bases between them. Germline V gives CDR1 DFQATT, CDR2 SNEGSKA (reference sequence). This CDR3 has 16 amino acids. The CDR3 bases are TGCAGTGCTAGAGAGGGTTCAGTTTATAGCAATCAGCCCCAGCATTTT. Its translation is CSAREGSVYSNQPQHF.

CDR3 sequence reads: CASSNSGGTEAFF. CDR3 nucleotides: TGTGCCAGTAGTAACTCAGGGGGCACTGAAGCTTTCTTT. The chain has TRBV19 and TRBJ1-1; 7 nucleotides line up with TRBD1. V shed 4 bases, J shed 4 bases, and the junction held 3 bases outside the gene matches. This CDR3 has 13 amino acids. Germline V lookup: CDR1 LNHDA, CDR2 SQIVND (reference sequence).

The chain is built from TRBV11-1 and TRBJ2-7; 8 positions match TRBD2. Germline V gene lookup returns CDR1 SGHAT and CDR2 FQDESV (reference sequence). The CDR3 has 15 residues. J lost 5 bases, V lost 2 bases, and 8 bases had no gene match. CDR3 in amino acids: CASSLLSSGGHEQYF. The DNA for the CDR3 is TGTGCCAGCAGCTTACTTTCAAGCGGGGGCCACGAGCAGTACTTC.

This clonotype showed up just a few times. Being one base from a much bigger clone, this may be a read error. The rearrangement uses TRBV15 and TRBJ2-5; 9 bases fit TRBD2. The length of the CDR3 is 15 residues. Germline lookup yields CDR1 LNHNV and CDR2 YYDKDF (reference sequence). CDR3 in amino acids: CATSQRGDPMETQHF. In DNA form, the CDR3 reads TGTGCCACCAGTCAGCGGGGGGACCCTATGGAGACCCAGCACTTC.

This clonotype was picked up one time. The conserved phenylalanine or tryptophan normally closing the CDR3 is absent here, so this likely arose from a read error. This chain uses TRBV6-1 with TRBJ1-1; D is possibly TRBD1 (6 bases). Germline-derived CDR1 and CDR2 are MNHNS and SASEGT. V gave up 5 bases and J gave up 1 base, with 11 bases separating them. The CDR3 is 14 amino acids. In DNA, the CDR3 is TGTGCCAGCAGTAGGATGACAGGGAACACTGAAGCTTTCTCT. This gives the protein CASSRMTGNTEAFS.

The chain joins TRBV9 to TRBJ1-2, with D maybe TRBD1 (5 bases). The V gene's germline CDR1 is SGDLS and CDR2 YYNGEE. The CDR3 is 15 amino acids. The ends were cut back, 2 bases at V and 8 bases at J, with 19 bases in the middle. The CDR3 spells CASSVLLGDGDGYTF. CDR3 DNA sequence: TGTGCCAGCAGCGTCCTACTGGGGGACGGGGACGGCTACACCTTC.

This clonotype was observed many times. This chain joins TRBV9 and TRBJ1-6; D uncertain. This CDR3 has 14 residues. Trimming shortened V by 0 bases and J by 4 bases, and 5 bases separated the two germline ends. CDR1 is SGDLS and CDR2 is YYNGEE in the germline V gene. This CDR3 reads CASSVDPYNSPLHF. CDR3 DNA sequence: TGTGCCAGCAGCGTAGATCCTTATAATTCACCCCTCCACTTT.

This clonotype turned up a few times. V is TRBV20-1 and J is TRBJ1-6, with a possible D match to TRBD1 (5 bases). The V end was cut by 1 base, the J end by 8 bases, with 12 bases between. This CDR3 comprises 14 residues. Germline V gene sequence: CDR1 DFQATT, CDR2 SNEGSKA (reference sequence). The CDR3 loop reads CSARVFSGDSPLHF. The CDR3 DNA sequence: TGCAGTGCTAGAGTTTTTTCGGGGGATTCACCCCTCCACTTT.

This clonotype was detected ten times or more. J is TRBJ2-1 and V is TRBV7-9, with 7 bases lining up with TRBD1. This CDR3 spans 11 amino acids. The J segment lost 12 bases and the V segment lost 4 bases, leaving 3 bases of the junction unmatched. CDR1 and CDR2 (germline): SEHNR, FQNEAQ (reference sequence). CDR3 sequence reads: CASSYRDRQFF. CDR3 bases: TGTGCCAGCAGCTACCGGGACAGGCAGTTCTTC.

This chain uses TRBV9 with TRBJ2-7; 7 nucleotides match TRBD1. The trim removed 3 bases at V and 3 bases at J, leaving 6 bases unmatched. Germline V CDR1 and CDR2: SGDLS, YYNGEE. This CDR3 spans 14 amino acids. The CDR3: CASSAQTGFYEQYF. DNA of the CDR3: TGTGCCAGCAGCGCCCAGACAGGGTTCTACGAGCAGTACTTC.

This clonotype was observed at least ten times. The V and J genes are TRBV7-6 and TRBJ2-7; TRBD2 matches at 11 bases. This CDR3 comprises 14 residues. V was pared by 4 bases and J by 3 bases, with 2 bases of the junction left unmatched. Germline-derived CDR1 and CDR2 are SGHVS and FNYEAQ. The CDR3 bases are TGTGCCAGCAGCTCTGGGACTAGCGGCTACGAGCAGTACTTC. Protein product: CASSSGTSGYEQYF.

The rearrangement joins TRBV30 to TRBJ2-7; D call uncertain. Deletions cut 1 base from V and 6 bases from J, with 7 bases between. This CDR3 region has 11 residues. Germline V gene sequence: CDR1 GTSNPN, CDR2 SVGIG (reference sequence). This CDR3 is CAWSGGIEQYF. In DNA, the CDR3 is TGTGCCTGGAGTGGGGGTATCGAGCAGTACTTC.

This clonotype was picked up many times. The genes are TRBV25-1 and TRBJ2-3; D unclear. CDR3 length: 14 amino acids. From germline, CDR1 is MGHDK and CDR2 SYGVNS. Trimming shortened V by 7 bases and J by 0 bases, and 11 bases separated the two germline ends. The CDR3 DNA is TGTGCCAGCACCAATCCCCCTAGCACAGATACGCAGTATTTT. Its protein product is CASTNPPSTDTQYF. The whole variable domain, remainder taken from reference TRBV25-1 and TRBJ2-3, is EADIYQTPRYLVIGTGKKITLECSQTMGHDKMYWYQQDPGMELHLIHYSYGVNSTEKGDLSSESTVSRIRTEHFPLTLESARPSHTSQYLCASTNPPSTDTQYFGPGTRLTVL.

There are a few counts of this clonotype. The V and J genes are TRBV11-2 and TRBJ1-1; D might be TRBD1 (6 bases). CDR3 length: 16 amino acids. V lost 1 base, J lost 1 base, and 13 bases lay in between. Germline V gene data show CDR1 as SGHAT and CDR2 as FQNNGV. CDR3 sequence (DNA): TGTGCCAGCAGCTTAGGGTACAGGGAAACGAACACTGAAGCTTTCTTT. It codes for CASSLGYRETNTEAFF.

The V and J genes are TRBV7-6 and TRBJ2-5; D is uncertain. This CDR3 contains 13 residues. V shed 3 bases and J shed 1 base, with 6 bases lying between them. Germline CDR1 is SGHVS and CDR2 is FNYEAQ. The CDR3, as DNA: TGTGCCAGCAGCTTCGGCGCCCAAGAGACCCAGTACTTC. It translates to CASSFGAQETQYF.

This clonotype came up many times. The chain's CDR3 is CASSLFGGQNNEQFF. For the CDR3, the DNA is TGTGCCAGCAGCTTGTTTGGTGGACAGAACAATGAGCAGTTCTTC. The chain recombines TRBV5-6 with TRBJ2-1; D might be TRBD1 (6 bases). Trimming removed 1 base from V and 5 bases from J, with 13 bases in between. CDR1 SGHDT and CDR2 YYEEEE come from the germline V gene. This CDR3 has 15 amino acids.